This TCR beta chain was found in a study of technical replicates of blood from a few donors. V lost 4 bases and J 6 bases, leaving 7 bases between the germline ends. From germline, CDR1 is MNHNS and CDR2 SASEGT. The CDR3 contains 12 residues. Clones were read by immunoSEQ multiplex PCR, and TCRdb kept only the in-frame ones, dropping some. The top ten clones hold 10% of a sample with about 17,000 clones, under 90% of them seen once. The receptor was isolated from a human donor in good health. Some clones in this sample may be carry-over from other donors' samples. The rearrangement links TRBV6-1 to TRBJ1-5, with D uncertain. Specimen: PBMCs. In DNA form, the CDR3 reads TGTGCCAGCAGTGCAAACACTCAGCCCCAGCATTTT. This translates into CASSANTQPQHF.